These 3 T cell receptor beta chains share one sample of origin, sequenced in a study of OX40 agonist ivuxolimab in advanced cancers. Repertoires were generated with immunoSEQ multiplex PCR, while TCRdb's copy carries only in-frame clones and drops some. The sample records some 99,000 clones, roughly 91% being singletons. The material was CD4+ or CD8+ T cells sorted from blood, obtained in a trial of the OX40 agonist ivuxolimab. The receptors were gathered from an adult with an advanced solid tumor such as melanoma, head and neck, liver or kidney cancer.

Written as DNA, the CDR3 is TGTGCCTGGAGCTTAGACAGGGGAGGGAACTACGAGCAGTACTTC. It encodes CAWSLDRGGNYEQYF. This rearrangement joins TRBV30 to TRBJ2-7, with D perhaps TRBD1 (8 bases). Trimming cost V 3 bases and J 3 bases, with 18 bases left between them. The CDR3 covers 15 residues. Germline V gene data show CDR1 as GTSNPN and CDR2 as SVGIG (reference sequence).

The chain has TRBV29-1 and TRBJ2-3; 15 bases match TRBD2. The CDR3 contains 15 residues. The junction had 4 bases not matched to a gene; V was cut back by 5 bases and J by 4 bases. The V gene's germline CDR1 is SQVTM and CDR2 ANQGSEA. The CDR3 DNA follows: TGCAGCGTTCGGACTAGCGGGAGGGTGGCAGATACGCAGTATTTT. It codes for CSVRTSGRVADTQYF.

This clone has just one count. The chain employs TRBV7-3 and TRBJ2-2; D not resolved. This CDR3 contains 14 residues. Germline-derived CDR1 and CDR2 are SGHTA and FQGTGA. Trimming stripped 5 bases from V and 6 bases from J, with 13 bases between. For the CDR3, the DNA is TGTGCCAGCAGCCCAAGTTTGAGGTCCGGGGAGCTGTTTTTT. Encoded protein: CASSPSLRSGELFF.